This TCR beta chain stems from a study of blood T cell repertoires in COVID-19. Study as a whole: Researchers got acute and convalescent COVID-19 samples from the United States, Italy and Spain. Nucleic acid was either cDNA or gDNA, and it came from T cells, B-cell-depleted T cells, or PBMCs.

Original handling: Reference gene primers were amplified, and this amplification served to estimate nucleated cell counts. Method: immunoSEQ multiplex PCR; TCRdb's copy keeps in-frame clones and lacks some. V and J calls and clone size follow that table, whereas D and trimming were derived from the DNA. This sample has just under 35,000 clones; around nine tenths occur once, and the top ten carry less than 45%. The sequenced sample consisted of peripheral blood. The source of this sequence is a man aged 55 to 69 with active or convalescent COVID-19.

Here the CDR3 reads CASSKQGPRFGYGYTF. CDR3 coding DNA: TGTGCCAGCAGCAAACAGGGCCCTAGGTTTGGCTATGGCTACACCTTC. The chain employs TRBV27 and TRBJ1-2, with D possibly matching TRBD1 (6 bases). The CDR3 loop spans 16 amino acids. The germline gives CDR1 MNHEY, CDR2 SMNVEV (reference sequence). With 6 bases removed from V and 4 bases from J, the gap between germline ends came to 21 bases.